This entry describes one T cell receptor (beta chain). Its cognate antigen is unknown. The sample belongs to a study of T-cell memory formation after mild COVID-19. In the study overall: TCR clusters mostly belonged to single donors. Notes on the study in general: Clones that contracted from day 15 to 85 were balanced CD4/CD8, while later expanders leaned CD4+. CM and EM subsets held most contracting CD4+ clones; EMRA held CD8+ ones.

Constant-segment-primed 5'RACE gave TCR alpha and TCR beta cDNA libraries with sample barcodes and UMIs. TCRdb re-analysed the 5' RACE reads in MiXCR, keeping a single row per CDR3 protein. The repertoire holds a few hundred thousand distinct CDR3 sequences, with more than 8% as singletons. CDR1 is SGHDT and CDR2 is YYEEEE in the germline V gene. With 4 bases removed from V and 5 bases from J, the gap between germline ends came to 15 bases. The CDR3 is 14 amino acids. The receptor comes from a man aged 18 to 30 who had mild COVID-19 (a few samples of this study predate the infection). Cell type and time point are not known. V and J are TRBV5-6 and TRBJ1-2; D is undetermined. The specimen was PBMCs or a T cell subset sorted from them (not recorded which). The CDR3 loop reads CASSPGPPTYGYTF. As DNA, the CDR3 is TGTGCCAGCAGCCCCGGGCCACCAACTTATGGCTACACCTTC.